What follows are 3 T cell receptor beta chains derived from one specimen sequenced in a study of T cells in Graves' hyperthyroidism and ophthalmopathy. Regions amplified from RNA transcripts were the TCR beta CDR3 regions. HTBI primers were used for first-round RT-PCR of the TCR CDR3. TCRdb used MiXCR to reprocess the multiplex PCR reads, holding one entry per CDR3 protein. The table has hundreds of thousands of distinct CDR3 sequences, under 25% seen once. Specimen: blood. These receptors were collected from a man in his thirties or forties with Graves' ophthalmopathy.

The gene calls are TRBV7-9 and TRBJ2-1; no clear D gene. The V end lost 4 bases, the J end lost 7 bases, and 17 bases lay between the germline ends. CDR3 length equals 15 residues. Germline lookup yields CDR1 SEHNR and CDR2 FQNEAQ (reference sequence). The CDR3 here is CASSYGRHGINEQFF. The DNA for the CDR3 is TGTGCCAGCAGCTATGGCAGGCATGGGATTAATGAGCAGTTCTTC.

This rearrangement joins TRBV7-6 to TRBJ2-1, with D perhaps TRBD2 (5 bases). Trimming stripped 1 base from V and 8 bases from J, with 24 bases between. The CDR3 is made up of 18 amino acids. Germline V gives CDR1 SGHVS, CDR2 FNYEAQ. The DNA of the CDR3 is TGTGCCAGCAGCTTAGGCCGACGGGGAAGGAGAGGGTGGGATGAGCAGTTCTTC. Encoded protein: CASSLGRRGRRGWDEQFF.

This clonotype was detected many times. The J gene is TRBJ2-7, the V gene TRBV11-2; TRBD2 matches at 9 bases. This CDR3 has 15 amino acids. V shed 2 bases, J shed 2 bases, and the junction held 4 bases outside the gene matches. CDR1 and CDR2 from the germline V gene are SGHAT and FQNNGV. CDR3 nucleotide sequence: TGTGCCAGCAGCTTATCGACTAGCGGAGCCTACGAGCAGTACTTC. It translates to CASSLSTSGAYEQYF.